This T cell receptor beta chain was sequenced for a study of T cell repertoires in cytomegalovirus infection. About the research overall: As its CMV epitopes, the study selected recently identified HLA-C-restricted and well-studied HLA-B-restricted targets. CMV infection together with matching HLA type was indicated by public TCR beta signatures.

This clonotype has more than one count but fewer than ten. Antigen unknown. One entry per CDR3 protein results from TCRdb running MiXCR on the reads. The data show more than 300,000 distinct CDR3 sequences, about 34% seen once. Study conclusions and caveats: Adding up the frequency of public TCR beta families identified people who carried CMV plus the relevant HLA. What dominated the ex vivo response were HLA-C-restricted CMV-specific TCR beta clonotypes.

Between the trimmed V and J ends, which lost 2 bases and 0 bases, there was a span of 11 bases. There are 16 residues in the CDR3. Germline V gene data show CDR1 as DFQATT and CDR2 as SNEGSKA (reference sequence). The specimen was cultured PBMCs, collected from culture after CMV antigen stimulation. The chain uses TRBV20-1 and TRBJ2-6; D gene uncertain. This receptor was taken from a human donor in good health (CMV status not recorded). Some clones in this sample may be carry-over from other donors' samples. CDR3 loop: CSARSRPASGANVLTF. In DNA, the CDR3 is TGCAGTGCTAGAAGCCGGCCCGCCTCTGGGGCCAACGTCCTGACTTTC.